This T cell receptor beta chain was recorded in a study of cytomegalovirus exposure and HLA in healthy donors. For the study at large: About 85 million unique TCRs from HLA-typed donors were held in an early release of data. The study's findings and limits: Later analysis reportedly placed an Asian-associated ancestry cluster below the roughly 670-donor mean in N-insertions. For TCR beta chains, V- and J-gene trimming was later linked to a missense DCLRE1C variant.

V lost 1 base to trimming and J lost 0 bases; unmatched junction nucleotides: 4. Per germline, CDR1 SGHVS and CDR2 FNYEAQ. The CDR3 contains 16 residues. Researchers ran the PCR with 60 Vbeta and 13 Jbeta primers. Generated by immunoSEQ multiplex PCR, the TCRdb table keeps only in-frame clones and is missing some. The repertoire includes about 180,000 clones, roughly 82% of them detected once, and about 1.6% sits in the top ten. In the case of this clone: As yet, its antigen is unknown.

The chain links TRBV7-6 to TRBJ2-5; 8 nucleotides align to TRBD1. This clonotype was obtained from a man aged 40-49 years in good health and CMV-seronegative. Sequences were obtained from PBMCs. This CDR3 is CASSLVGTGHQETQYF. For the CDR3, the DNA is TGTGCCAGCAGCTTAGTTGGGACAGGACACCAAGAGACCCAGTACTTC.